The next 22 T cell receptor beta chains were all read from a single sample in a study of blood T cell repertoires in COVID-19 (dated by TCRdb to the early 2020s). Libraries were prepared through the immunoSEQ multiplex PCR assay. Imported from immuneACCESS, the table was reduced by TCRdb to in-frame sequences with V and J called. These copies leave out some clones; in studies compared against another copy, an unresolved V gene accounts for under half, and the cause of the remainder is not known. This sample gives 200,000 to 300,000 clones in total; approximately 91% of them show up just once. Jointly, the top ten make up about 2.5% of the sample. Sequenced material: peripheral blood. The receptors shown here come from a person aged 18 to 35 with COVID-19, enrolled during active disease.

The sample holds one count of this clone. The chain is built from TRBV19 and TRBJ2-7; 9 bases align to TRBD2. The CDR3 has 15 residues. Germline CDR1 reads LNHDA; CDR2 reads SQIVND (reference sequence). Germline trimming cut 1 base from V and 5 bases from J; bases unmatched to any gene: 6. The DNA for the CDR3 is TGTGCCAGTAGTATAGGCCTAGCGGGAAACAACGAGCAGTACTTC. This encodes CASSIGLAGNNEQYF.

The CDR3 sequence: CASSSSDSEQFF. CDR3 DNA: TGTGCCAGCAGCTCCTCAGATTCTGAGCAGTTCTTC. The V gene is TRBV5-4, the J gene TRBJ2-1, with no clear D. V was clipped by 3 bases and J by 9 bases, with 10 bases between them. The CDR3 consists of 12 residues. Per germline, CDR1 SGHNT and CDR2 YYREEE (reference sequence).

The V call is TRBV7-4, the J call TRBJ1-3; possible D gene TRBD1, 5 bases. The CDR3 spans 15 residues. V lost 5 bases and J lost 4, with 15 bases in between. The germline V gene has CDR1 SGHVT and CDR2 SQSDAQ. The CDR3 nucleotides are TGTGCCAGCAGCCTGTCAGGGCTGTCGGGAAACACCATATATTTT. As protein: CASSLSGLSGNTIYF.

The rearrangement joins TRBV9 to TRBJ2-1; perhaps TRBD2 as D (6 bases). The CDR3 length is 14 residues. Germline loops: CDR1 SGDLS, CDR2 YYNGEE. V lost 1 base to trimming and J lost 5 bases, with 10 bases between them. The CDR3 region is CASSVQGGHNEQFF. CDR3 coding DNA: TGTGCCAGCAGCGTACAGGGAGGTCACAATGAGCAGTTCTTC. Variable domain in full (rest from reference TRBV9 and TRBJ2-1): DSGVTQTPKHLITATGQRVTLRCSPRSGDLSVYWYQQSLDQGLQFLIQYYNGEERAKGNILERFSAQQFPDLHSELNLSSLELGDSALYFCASSVQGGHNEQFFGPGTRLTVL.

The V call is TRBV6-2 or TRBV6-3, the J call TRBJ2-7, with 9 bases matching TRBD1. Germline V CDR1 and CDR2: MNHEY, SVGEGT. V was pared by 6 bases and J by 7 bases, with 7 bases of the junction left unmatched. This CDR3 has 13 amino acids. The CDR3 reads CASSWTGALEQYF. The CDR3, as DNA: TGTGCCAGCAGCTGGACAGGGGCACTTGAGCAGTACTTC.

Only one count was recorded for this clone. The rearrangement uses TRBV7-2 and TRBJ2-2; TRBD2 matches at 11 bases. The germline V gene has CDR1 SGHTA and CDR2 FQGNSA. CDR3 length: 16 residues. The V and J ends lost 5 bases and 5 bases, in that order; junction bases with no gene match: 7. The DNA of the CDR3 is TGTGCCAGCAGCCCCCTAGCGGGAGGTCTTACCGGGGAGCTGTTTTTT. Residues: CASSPLAGGLTGELFF.

The gene calls are TRBV2 and TRBJ2-7, with D tentatively TRBD1 (6 bases). V lost 1 base, J lost 5 bases, and 18 bases lay in between. The CDR3 has 16 residues. CDR1 and CDR2 from the germline V gene are SNHLY and FYNNEI. The CDR3 DNA follows: TGTGCCAGCAGTGAAGAAGGTCTGGCAGGGGAAAACGAGCAGTACTTC. It specifies CASSEEGLAGENEQYF.

CDR3 DNA sequence: TGCGCCAGCAGAGCGGACTCGAACACCGGGGAGCTGTTTTTT. This encodes CASRADSNTGELFF. The chain uses TRBV10-2 and TRBJ2-2; maybe TRBD2 (5 bases). Per the germline V gene, CDR1 is WSHSY and CDR2 is SAAADI. This CDR3 region has 14 residues. Trimming removed 6 bases at V and 0 bases at J, with 8 bases between.

The chain links TRBV7-9 to TRBJ2-1; 9 positions agree with TRBD2. The CDR3 extends over 18 amino acids. With V trimmed by 3 bases and J by 8 bases, 17 bases remained unmatched. Germline lookup yields CDR1 SEHNR and CDR2 FQNEAQ (reference sequence). The CDR3 nucleotides are TGTGCCAGCAGCTTGATTATAGCGGGAGCAATGTTTGAGGATGAGCAGTTCTTC. Protein product: CASSLIIAGAMFEDEQFF.

The J gene is TRBJ2-7, the V gene TRBV5-1; 8 positions match TRBD1. The CDR3 runs 15 residues. Per germline, CDR1 SGHRS and CDR2 YFSETQ. V gave up 4 bases and J gave up 4 bases; unmatched junction bases: 10. CDR3 DNA sequence: TGCGCCAGCAGCGTACTCCCAGGGGGCGATTACGAGCAGTACTTC. Translated: CASSVLPGGDYEQYF.

V usage is TRBV4-3 and J usage is TRBJ1-1, with unresolved D. Trimming pared 4 bases from V and 1 base from J, leaving 13 bases between. CDR3 size: 15 residues. CDR1 is LGHNA, CDR2 YSLEER, per germline. CDR3 nucleotides: TGCGCCAGCAGCCCCACCACGTGGCCGAACACTGAAGCTTTCTTT. This codes for CASSPTTWPNTEAFF.

The chain joins TRBV28 to TRBJ2-7; 11 bases map to TRBD1. The CDR3 covers 14 residues. The ends lost 7 bases at V and 5 bases at J; junction bases unmatched: 7. Germline-derived CDR1 and CDR2 are MDHEN and SYDVKM. This CDR3 is CASIPGQGEHEQYF. In DNA, the CDR3 is TGTGCCAGCATTCCGGGACAGGGGGAACACGAGCAGTACTTC.

CDR3 DNA sequence: TGCAGCGTAAACAGGGGGCTGTACAATGAGCAGTTCTTC. This codes for CSVNRGLYNEQFF. The chain is built from TRBV29-1 and TRBJ2-1, with TRBD1 matching 9 bases. Germline V gene data show CDR1 as SQVTM and CDR2 as ANQGSEA. The V and J ends lost 6 bases and 4 bases, in that order; junction bases with no gene match: 4. The CDR3 is 13 residues long.

The rearrangement uses TRBV7-9 and TRBJ2-1; the match to TRBD2 covers 9 bases. Losses at the gene ends were 2 bases for V and 1 base for J; bases not matched to a gene: 6. CDR1 is SEHNR, CDR2 FQNEAQ, per germline (reference sequence). The CDR3 is 17 residues long. CDR3: CASSLSIAGESYNEQFF. DNA for the CDR3: TGTGCCAGCAGCTTATCCATAGCGGGAGAATCCTACAATGAGCAGTTCTTC.

This rearrangement joins TRBV5-1 to TRBJ2-4; D is uncertain. Trimming removed 2 bases at V and 0 bases at J, with 6 bases between. Germline V gives CDR1 SGHRS, CDR2 YFSETQ. CDR3 length equals 14 residues. CDR3 region: CASSFSLAKNIQYF. In DNA form, the CDR3 reads TGCGCCAGCAGCTTCTCCCTAGCCAAAAACATTCAGTACTTC.

The V and J genes are TRBV5-8 and TRBJ2-5; 14 nucleotides match TRBD2. The ends lost 0 bases at V and 7 bases at J; junction bases unmatched: 8. CDR1 SGHTS and CDR2 YDEGEE come from the germline V gene. The CDR3 loop spans 17 amino acids. The CDR3 nucleotides read TGTGCCAGCAGCTTGGAGGGACTAGCGGGAGTCGTGGGGACCCAGTACTTC. Translating it yields CASSLEGLAGVVGTQYF.

This sequence joins TRBV6-9 and TRBJ2-7, with TRBD2 as a possible D gene (6 bases). CDR3 length: 15 residues. CDR1 MNHGY and CDR2 SVAAGI come from the germline V gene. The V and J ends lost 0 bases and 4 bases respectively, with 13 bases between them. The CDR3: CASSYSDREKYEQYF. The CDR3 nucleotides are TGTGCCAGCAGTTATTCGGATCGGGAGAAATACGAGCAGTACTTC.

In this sample, this clone turned up a few times. The DNA of the CDR3 is TGTGCCAGTAGTGCGGGCCCCTCCTACGAGCAGTACTTC. Encoded protein: CASSAGPSYEQYF. This rearrangement joins TRBV19 to TRBJ2-7; TRBD2 might be the D (5 bases). CDR3 length: 13 amino acids. Germline V gene data show CDR1 as LNHDA and CDR2 as SQIVND (reference sequence). Trimming removed 5 bases from V and 0 bases from J, with 8 bases in between.

CDR3 in amino acids: CASSYDRGYEKLFF. In DNA, the CDR3 is TGTGCCAGCAGTTACGACAGGGGGTATGAAAAACTGTTTTTT. The chain couples TRBV6-5 to TRBJ1-4; 9 nucleotides agree with TRBD1. Germline CDR1 and CDR2: MNHEY and SVGAGI. The CDR3 contains 14 residues. The V and J ends lost 2 bases and 6 bases, in that order; junction bases with no gene match: 1.

This clone was detected once. Here the CDR3 DNA reads TGTGCCAGCTCACCCCCGGGACTAGCGGGAGAAAGAACGCAGTATTTT. Protein product: CASSPPGLAGERTQYF. This rearrangement joins TRBV18 to TRBJ2-3, with 14 bases fitting TRBD2. V lost 3 bases to trimming and J lost 9 bases; unmatched junction nucleotides: 8. CDR3 length: 16 residues. Germline CDR1 is KGHSH and CDR2 is LQKENI.

The chain uses TRBV19 and TRBJ2-2; 7 nucleotides align to TRBD2. The CDR3 spans 15 residues. The J segment lost 5 bases and the V segment lost 4 bases, leaving 7 bases of the junction unmatched. Germline V gene lookup returns CDR1 LNHDA and CDR2 SQIVND (reference sequence). The CDR3 DNA follows: TGTGCCAGTAGTAGAGAGCGGGAATCGACCGGGGAGCTGTTTTTT. This codes for CASSRERESTGELFF.

The chain couples TRBV2 to TRBJ2-1, with 10 bases lining up with TRBD2. Looked up from germline, CDR1 is SNHLY and CDR2 is FYNNEI. V shed 7 bases and J 1 base; nucleotides not matched to a gene: 4. CDR3 size: 15 residues. CDR3 protein: CASTKLAGSYNEQFF. As DNA, the CDR3 is TGTGCCAGCACTAAACTAGCGGGGTCCTACAATGAGCAGTTCTTC. The entire variable domain, with the rest obtained from reference TRBV2 and TRBJ2-1, is as follows: EPEVTQTPSHQVTQMGQEVILRCVPISNHLYFYWYRQILGQKVEFLVSFYNNEISEKSEIFDDQFSVERPDGSNFTLKIRSTKLEDSAMYFCASTKLAGSYNEQFFGPGTRLTVL.